What follows describes a single T cell receptor beta chain. What it binds is unknown. The CDR3 loop spans 15 amino acids. The V end was cut by 4 bases, the J end by 3 bases, with 13 bases between. From germline, CDR1 is MNHNS and CDR2 SASEGT. This specimen comes from a study of identical twins. Study-wide points: Fewer insertions characterized abundant cord blood beta clonotypes, whereas memory repertoires showed none.

After template switching added a universal primer site, the resulting cDNA carried unique molecular identifiers. TCRdb reprocessed the 5' RACE reads via MiXCR and lists one record per CDR3 protein. Counted here are fewer than 250,000 distinct CDR3 sequences, 6.5% to 8.5% occurring once; the ten biggest clones make up approximately 2%. The data were also submitted as part of a second study, on yellow fever vaccine responses in identical twins. Per that paper: It has been reported that, in twins, the vaccine T cell response seemed partly convergent and partly personalized.

Input material: memory (CD45RO+) T cells sorted from blood. The clonotype originates from a woman aged 18-30 years in good health. This chain joins TRBV6-1 and TRBJ1-5; maybe TRBD1 (5 bases). CDR3 nucleotide sequence: TGTGCCAGCAGTGGGGGGAGTACTTACAATCAGCCCCAGCATTTT. Amino acid sequence: CASSGGSTYNQPQHF.